The T cell receptor beta chain under discussion was sequenced for a study of PD-1 blockade in classical Hodgkin lymphoma. Study results and limitations: Some patients started nivolumab under 1 year after ASCT, and they were excluded. Relapsed/refractory patients reportedly had the lowest baseline TCR diversity, below newly diagnosed patients, who were below healthy donors.

In regard to this clone: The target antigen is unknown.

Looked up from germline, CDR1 is MNHEY and CDR2 is SVGAGI. The length of the CDR3 is 12 residues. V was pared by 6 bases and J by 6 bases, with 11 bases between. Relapses following autologous stem cell transplantation were seen in all patients, with brentuximab vedotin exposure varying. Patients reached a best response of complete response, partial response or progressive disease. The table came from immunoSEQ multiplex PCR; TCRdb's copy has only in-frame clones and leaves some out. The sample includes about 40,000 clones, about nine tenths of them seen just once. This TCR was sampled from a human donor with classical Hodgkin lymphoma. The chain carries TRBV6-5 and TRBJ1-2, with D perhaps matching TRBD1 (5 bases). The sequencing here drew on peripheral blood mononuclear cells (PBMCs), taken at baseline. CDR3 DNA: TGTGCCAGCAGCGTCCCGGGGGATGGCTACACCTTC. This encodes CASSVPGDGYTF.